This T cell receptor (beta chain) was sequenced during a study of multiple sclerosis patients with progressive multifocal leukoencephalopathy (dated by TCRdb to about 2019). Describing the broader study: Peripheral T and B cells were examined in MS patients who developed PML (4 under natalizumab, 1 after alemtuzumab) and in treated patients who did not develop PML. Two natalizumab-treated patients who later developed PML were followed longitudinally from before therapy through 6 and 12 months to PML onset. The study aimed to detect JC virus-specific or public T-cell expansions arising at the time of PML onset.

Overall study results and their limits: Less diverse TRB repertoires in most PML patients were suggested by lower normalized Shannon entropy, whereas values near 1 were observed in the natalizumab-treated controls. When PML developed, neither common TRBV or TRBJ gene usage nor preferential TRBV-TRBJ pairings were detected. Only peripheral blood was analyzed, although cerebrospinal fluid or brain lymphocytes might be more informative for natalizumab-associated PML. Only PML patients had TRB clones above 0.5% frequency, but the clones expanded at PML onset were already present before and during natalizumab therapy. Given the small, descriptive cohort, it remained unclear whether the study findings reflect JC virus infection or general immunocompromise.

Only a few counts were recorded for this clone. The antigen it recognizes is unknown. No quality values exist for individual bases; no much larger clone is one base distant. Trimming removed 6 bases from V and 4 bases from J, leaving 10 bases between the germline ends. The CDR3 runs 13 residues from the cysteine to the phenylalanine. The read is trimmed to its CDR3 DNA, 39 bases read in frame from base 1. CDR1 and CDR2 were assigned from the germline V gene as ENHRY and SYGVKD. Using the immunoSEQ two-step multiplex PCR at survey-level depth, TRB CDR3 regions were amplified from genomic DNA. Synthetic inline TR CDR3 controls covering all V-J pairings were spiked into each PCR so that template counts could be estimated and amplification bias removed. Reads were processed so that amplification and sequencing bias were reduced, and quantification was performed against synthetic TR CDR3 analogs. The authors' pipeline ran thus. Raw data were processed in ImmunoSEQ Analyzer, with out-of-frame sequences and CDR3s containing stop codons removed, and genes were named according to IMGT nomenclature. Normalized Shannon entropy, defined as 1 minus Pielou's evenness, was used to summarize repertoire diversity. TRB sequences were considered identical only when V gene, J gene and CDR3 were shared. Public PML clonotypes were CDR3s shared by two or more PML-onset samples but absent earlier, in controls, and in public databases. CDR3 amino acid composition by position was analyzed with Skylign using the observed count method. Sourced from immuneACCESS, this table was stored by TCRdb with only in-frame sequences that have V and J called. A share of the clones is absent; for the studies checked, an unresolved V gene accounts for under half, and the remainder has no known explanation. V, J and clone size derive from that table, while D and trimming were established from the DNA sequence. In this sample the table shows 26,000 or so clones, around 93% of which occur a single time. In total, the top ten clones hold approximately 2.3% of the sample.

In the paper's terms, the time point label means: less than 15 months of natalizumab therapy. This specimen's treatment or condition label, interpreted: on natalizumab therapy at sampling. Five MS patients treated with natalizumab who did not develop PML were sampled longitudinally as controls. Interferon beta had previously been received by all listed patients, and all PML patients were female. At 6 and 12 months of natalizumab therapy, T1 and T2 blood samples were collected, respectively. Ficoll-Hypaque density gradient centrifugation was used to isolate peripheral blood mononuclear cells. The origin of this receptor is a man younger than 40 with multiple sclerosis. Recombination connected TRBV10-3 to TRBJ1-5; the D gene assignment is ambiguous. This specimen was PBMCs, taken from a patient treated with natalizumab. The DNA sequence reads TGTGCCATCAGGGATTTACTAAATCAGCCCCAGCATTTT. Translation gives CAIRDLLNQPQHF.